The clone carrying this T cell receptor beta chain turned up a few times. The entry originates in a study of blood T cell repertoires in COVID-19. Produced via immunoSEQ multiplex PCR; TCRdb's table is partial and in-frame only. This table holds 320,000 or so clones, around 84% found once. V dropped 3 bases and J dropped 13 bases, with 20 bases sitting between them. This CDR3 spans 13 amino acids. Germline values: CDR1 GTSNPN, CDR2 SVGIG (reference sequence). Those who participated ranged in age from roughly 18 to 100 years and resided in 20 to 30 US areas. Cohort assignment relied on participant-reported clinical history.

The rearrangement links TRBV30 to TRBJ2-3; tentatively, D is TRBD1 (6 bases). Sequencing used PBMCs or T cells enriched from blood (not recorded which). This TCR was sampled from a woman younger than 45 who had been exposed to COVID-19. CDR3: CAWRTPDRGVKYF. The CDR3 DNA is TGTGCCTGGAGGACCCCGGACAGAGGAGTTAAGTATTTT.